This T cell receptor beta chain stems from a study of T cell responses to AZD1222 COVID-19 vaccine (TCRdb year 2021). Some background on the complete study: AZD1222 recipients given second doses at about 4 weeks or at about 12 weeks were pooled, since spike-specific TCR depth and breadth were not found to differ between the two schedules. Enrollment into the trials was organized by age into subgroups of 18-55, 56-69 and 70-plus years, and those subgroups contained roughly 140, 27 and 60 TCR-sequenced participants, respectively. TCR sequencing covered 233 trial participants: 200 to 220 given two doses of AZD1222 and 26 given two doses of MenACWY control vaccine.

CDR1 and CDR2, looked up from the germline V gene, are KGHSY and FQNENV. Relative to germline, V is missing 2 bases and J is missing 0 bases, with 13 bases of the junction outside any gene match. The CDR3 measures 19 amino acids from cysteine to phenylalanine. Of the read, only the CDR3 DNA is kept; its 57 bases are in frame from base 1. The time point label for this specimen denotes: baseline before first vaccination. Samples from vaccinated people were obtained from the UK trials COV001 and COV002, which included a single-blind randomized controlled phase 2/3 trial of AZD1222 (ChAdOx1 nCoV-19) in healthy adults. For TCRbeta chain sequencing, PBMC samples from trial participants were taken at day 0 and at day 28 after the second dose. This clone turned up a few times. Its recognized antigen is unknown. Base qualities are not recorded, but no much larger clone differs from it by a single base. Study-level results and caveats: Spike-specific TCR breadth and depth rose significantly after two AZD1222 doses compared with day 0 and with MenACWY recipients. Vaccine-associated CD4 TCRs spanned the whole spike protein, with dominant responses in regions 160-218 and 743-854. Participants were mostly white British and included more females than males, and it was suggested by the authors that clonal diversity may have been underestimated. In the small 56-69-year group, the increase in depth fell short of significance, most likely because of low power. No day 14 peak-response samples were available, so repertoires were characterized only after the peak T cell response. Only five or six AZD1222 recipients were SARS-CoV-2 seropositive at baseline, limiting conclusions about previously exposed vaccinees. Reportedly, almost half of the unique spike-specific TCRs recognized epitopes lying outside the regions that are mutated in the B.1.351 and B.1.1.7 variants.

The CDR3 regions of human TCRbeta chains were analyzed by immunosequencing. Concerning the study's data processing: Repertoire TCRs were checked for matches against a reference library of SARS-CoV-2-specific TCRs that had been generated using the MIRA antigen-specificity platform. Breadth was defined as the fraction of unique TCRs that were SARS-CoV-2-associated, and depth was defined as the fraction of total T cells that were SARS-CoV-2-associated. Using the MIRA data, each spike-specific TCR was mapped to the spike region that the TCR reacts to and placed in a CD4 or CD8 class. Log10-transformed breadth and depth values were compared by one-way ANOVA with Sidak's multiple comparisons tests. TCRdb carries this immuneACCESS record with in-frame sequences only. Its versions omit some clonotypes, under half of them owing to an unresolved V gene in the studies checked, with the rest unexplained. V, J and clone size are taken as reported in that table, and D and trimming were inferred from the DNA itself. Here the sample has some 99,000 clones; about 88% occur a single time. The ten most abundant clones make up approximately 19% of the sample.

Sample: peripheral blood, taken on day 0 of AZD1222 vaccination. This clonotype was obtained from an adult in good health. Recombination linked TRBV16 to TRBJ1-1; TRBD1 fits 9 bases in the junction. The DNA sequence is given as TGTGCCAGCAGCCAAAGGGCCCCGGGACAGGGCTCCCTGAACACTGAAGCTTTCTTT. Translation gives CASSQRAPGQGSLNTEAFF.